The 22 T cell receptor beta chains below were found in one sample sequenced in a study of PD-1 blockade in mismatch repair-deficient tumors. Produced via immunoSEQ multiplex PCR; TCRdb's table is partial and in-frame only. Counted here are about 79,000 clones, roughly 80% occurring once; the ten biggest clones make up less than 6.5%. The sequences come from peripheral blood, collected 44 weeks after starting pembrolizumab. All receptors come from an adult with mismatch repair-deficient cancer.

The chain has TRBV7-8 and TRBJ2-5, with unresolved D. Trimming left V 2 bases short and J 2 bases short, with 6 bases between. The CDR3 consists of 13 residues. The germline CDR1 and CDR2 sequences are SGHVS and FQNEAQ. CDR3 sequence: CASSLRKQETQYF. In nucleotides, the CDR3 is TGTGCCAGCAGCTTAAGGAAGCAAGAGACCCAGTACTTC.

The rearrangement links TRBV5-1 to TRBJ2-1; 8 bases align to TRBD2. V was clipped by 0 bases and J by 11 bases; unmatched bases: 7. The CDR3 spans 14 residues. Germline loops: CDR1 SGHRS, CDR2 YFSETQ. The CDR3 sequence: CASSLGTSGPKQFF. CDR3 in DNA: TGCGCCAGCAGCTTGGGTACTAGCGGACCCAAGCAGTTCTTC.

The chain is built from TRBV18 and TRBJ2-4, with a weak D call TRBD2 (7 bases). The CDR3 spans 14 residues. Trimming stripped 2 bases from V and 7 bases from J, with 12 bases between. Germline V gene lookup returns CDR1 KGHSH and CDR2 LQKENI. CDR3 bases: TGTGCCAGCTCACCAGGAGGGGGAGGGAACATTCAGTACTTC. It specifies CASSPGGGGNIQYF.

The chain carries TRBV15 and TRBJ1-5; D not certain. V lost 0 bases and J lost 7, with 22 bases in between. There are 18 residues in the CDR3. Germline V gives CDR1 LNHNV, CDR2 YYDKDF (reference sequence). The DNA of the CDR3 is TGTGCCACCAGCAGAGATACCGTATCGTTCAGCTTATTGCAGCCCCAGCATTTT. Its protein is CATSRDTVSFSLLQPQHF.

In DNA, the CDR3 is TGTGCCAGCAGTTTACAGGCTGGGGGATTTAGCAATCAGCCCCAGCATTTT. It is translated as CASSLQAGGFSNQPQHF. V gene TRBV27 combines with J gene TRBJ1-5, with D perhaps TRBD1 (5 bases). The CDR3 has 17 amino acids. Between the trimmed V and J ends, which lost 2 bases and 0 bases, there was a span of 14 bases. CDR1 and CDR2 (germline): MNHEY, SMNVEV (reference sequence).

CDR3 in amino acids: CASSLKGAEPQHF. The CDR3 DNA sequence: TGTGCCAGCAGCTTAAAGGGCGCGGAGCCCCAGCATTTT. The chain combines TRBV7-8 with TRBJ1-5; no clear D gene. Per germline, CDR1 SGHVS and CDR2 FQNEAQ. Trimming shortened V by 2 bases and J by 8 bases, and 10 bases separated the two germline ends. The CDR3 is made up of 13 amino acids.

The V gene is TRBV19, the J gene TRBJ2-1, with D tentatively TRBD1 or TRBD2 (5 bases each). CDR3 size: 16 residues. The V gene's germline CDR1 is LNHDA and CDR2 SQIVND (reference sequence). The V gene lost 5 bases and the J gene lost 5 bases, with 19 bases spanning the gap. CDR3 sequence: CASSPSRGVVHNEQFF. In DNA, the CDR3 is TGTGCCAGTAGTCCGTCCAGAGGGGTTGTCCACAATGAGCAGTTCTTC.

V usage is TRBV7-9 and J usage is TRBJ2-5; D is undetermined. Germline lookup yields CDR1 SEHNR and CDR2 FQNEAQ (reference sequence). V gave up 0 bases and J gave up 5 bases, with 13 bases separating them. The CDR3 is made up of 15 amino acids. Here the CDR3 reads CASSLAGTVRETQYF. The CDR3 DNA reads as TGTGCCAGCAGCTTAGCGGGAACGGTCCGCGAGACCCAGTACTTC. The whole variable domain, filled in from reference TRBV7-9 and TRBJ2-5, reads DTGVSQNPRHKITKRGQNVTFRCDPISEHNRLYWYRQTLGQGPEFLTYFQNEAQLEKSRLLSDRFSAERPKGSFSTLEIQRTEQGDSAMYLCASSLAGTVRETQYFGPGTRLLVL.

This clone has a single count. V usage is TRBV9 and J usage is TRBJ2-3; possibly TRBD1 or TRBD2 for D (6 bases each). The CDR3 is 14 residues long. Per germline, CDR1 SGDLS and CDR2 YYNGEE. Between the trimmed V and J ends, which lost 2 bases and 4 bases, there was a span of 11 bases. The CDR3 DNA sequence: TGTGCCAGCAGCGTTTGGGGGGCCTCAGATACGCAGTATTTT. It specifies CASSVWGASDTQYF.

J is TRBJ2-3 and V is TRBV5-1; 7 nucleotides agree with TRBD1. V was clipped by 7 bases and J by 1 base; unmatched bases: 3. The germline gives CDR1 SGHRS, CDR2 YFSETQ. The CDR3 has 13 amino acids. CDR3 amino acids: CASGGQGTDTQYF. The CDR3 coding sequence is TGCGCCAGCGGCGGACAGGGCACAGATACGCAGTATTTT.

The chain uses TRBV5-1 and TRBJ1-3, with unresolved D. This CDR3 is 15 amino acids long. V lost 0 bases, J lost 0 bases, and 7 bases lay in between. Per the germline V gene, CDR1 is SGHRS and CDR2 is YFSETQ. CDR3 in DNA: TGCGCCAGCAGCTTGGATGGGAGCTCTGGAAACACCATATATTTT. Protein product: CASSLDGSSGNTIYF.

The chain is built from TRBV9 and TRBJ1-2; D not certain. CDR1 and CDR2 (germline): SGDLS, YYNGEE. V shed 0 bases and J shed 2 bases, with 8 bases lying between them. The CDR3 is 14 residues long. For the CDR3, the DNA is TGTGCCAGCAGCGTAGACGACGGGAACTATGGCTACACCTTC. Translation gives CASSVDDGNYGYTF.

The chain carries TRBV6-1 and TRBJ1-4; a weak D match, TRBD1 (6 bases). V shed 4 bases and J shed 2 bases, with 11 bases lying between them. The CDR3 is 15 amino acids. Germline V gene sequence: CDR1 MNHNS, CDR2 SASEGT. This CDR3 is CASSVGGPTNEKLFF. The DNA for the CDR3 is TGTGCCAGCAGTGTCGGGGGGCCGACTAATGAAAAACTGTTTTTT.

This chain joins TRBV11-1 and TRBJ1-1; maybe TRBD1 (5 bases). This CDR3 region has 14 residues. The germline V gene encodes CDR1 SGHAT and CDR2 FQDESV (reference sequence). The V end was cut by 4 bases, the J end by 4 bases, with 13 bases between. In DNA form, the CDR3 reads TGTGCCAGCAGCTCGGGGGAGGGAAGCACTGAAGCTTTCTTT. It is translated as CASSSGEGSTEAFF.

The gene calls are TRBV10-3 and TRBJ1-1; D remains unclear. Germline CDR1 reads ENHRY; CDR2 reads SYGVKD. CDR3 length: 14 residues. V shed 0 bases and J shed 4 bases, with 9 bases lying between them. The CDR3 coding sequence is TGTGCCATCAGTGAGTCGACTTGGGGCACTGAAGCTTTCTTT. As protein: CAISESTWGTEAFF.

This chain uses TRBV7-9 with TRBJ2-3; a weak D match, TRBD2 (6 bases). Trimming removed 8 bases at V and 3 bases at J, with 6 bases between. The CDR3 has 11 residues. CDR1 is SEHNR, CDR2 FQNEAQ, per germline (reference sequence). CDR3 region: CASGRTDTQYF. CDR3 coding DNA: TGTGCCAGCGGGAGGACAGATACGCAGTATTTT.

The chain carries TRBV6-6 and TRBJ1-1, with D maybe TRBD1 (5 bases). V was pared by 1 base and J by 4 bases, with 10 bases between. CDR3 length: 14 residues. Germline V CDR1 and CDR2: MNHNY, SVGAGI (reference sequence). The CDR3 spells CASSYFREGTEAFF. DNA for the CDR3: TGTGCCAGCAGTTACTTCAGGGAAGGCACTGAAGCTTTCTTT.

This sequence joins TRBV29-1 and TRBJ2-1; TRBD2 is a possible D gene (5 bases). CDR3 size: 13 residues. Trimming stripped 2 bases from V and 6 bases from J, with 11 bases between. The germline V gene has CDR1 SQVTM and CDR2 ANQGSEA. CDR3 sequence: CSVEFEGGNEQFF. CDR3 nucleotide sequence: TGCAGCGTTGAATTCGAGGGTGGCAATGAGCAGTTCTTC.

The chain links TRBV19 to TRBJ1-3; D gene ambiguous. The germline gives CDR1 LNHDA, CDR2 SQIVND (reference sequence). CDR3 length: 13 residues. Between the trimmed V and J ends, which lost 4 bases and 7 bases, there was a span of 11 bases. The DNA of the CDR3 is TGTGCCAGTAGTAGGCTGGGCCTTAACACCATATATTTT. Translated, it gives CASSRLGLNTIYF.

The V call is TRBV5-4, the J call TRBJ1-2; 7 bases agree with TRBD1. This CDR3 has 14 amino acids. Germline trimming cut 0 bases from V and 2 bases from J; bases unmatched to any gene: 1. Germline V gene lookup returns CDR1 SGHNT and CDR2 YYREEE (reference sequence). In DNA form, the CDR3 reads TGTGCCAGCAGCTTGGTGACAGGGAACTATGGCTACACCTTC. This codes for CASSLVTGNYGYTF.

This clone was observed a few times. This chain connects TRBV11-2 to TRBJ2-5, with 9 nucleotides matching TRBD1. V was pared by 1 base and J by 1 base, with 10 bases of the junction left unmatched. In germline, CDR1 is SGHAT, CDR2 FQNNGV. CDR3 length: 18 residues. Here the CDR3 DNA reads TGTGCCAGCAGCTTAGTAAGTGCTGGACAGGGGCTCCAAGAGACCCAGTACTTC. Amino acids: CASSLVSAGQGLQETQYF.

By sample share, this clone is large (0.1 to 1%). V is TRBV19 and J is TRBJ1-5; no clear D. Germline V gives CDR1 LNHDA, CDR2 SQIVND (reference sequence). V was pared by 7 bases and J by 5 bases, with 6 bases between. The length of the CDR3 is 11 residues. CDR3 DNA: TGTGCCAGTAAACTCTATCAGCCCCAGCATTTT. The encoded protein is CASKLYQPQHF.